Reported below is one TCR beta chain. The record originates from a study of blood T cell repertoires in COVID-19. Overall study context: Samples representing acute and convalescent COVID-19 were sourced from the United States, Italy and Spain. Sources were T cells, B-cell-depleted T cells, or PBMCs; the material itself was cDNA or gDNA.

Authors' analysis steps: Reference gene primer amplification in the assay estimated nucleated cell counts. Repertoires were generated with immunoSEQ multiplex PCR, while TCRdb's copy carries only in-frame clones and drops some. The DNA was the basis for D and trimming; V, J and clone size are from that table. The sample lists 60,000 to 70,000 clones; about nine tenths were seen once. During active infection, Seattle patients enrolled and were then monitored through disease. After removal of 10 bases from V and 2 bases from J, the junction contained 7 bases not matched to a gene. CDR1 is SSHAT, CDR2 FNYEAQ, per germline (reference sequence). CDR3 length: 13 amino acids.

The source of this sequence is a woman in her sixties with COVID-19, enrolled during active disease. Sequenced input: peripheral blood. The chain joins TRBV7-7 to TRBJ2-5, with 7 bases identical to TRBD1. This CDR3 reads CATSTGLQETQYF. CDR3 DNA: TGTGCCACCTCGACAGGGCTTCAAGAGACCCAGTACTTC.